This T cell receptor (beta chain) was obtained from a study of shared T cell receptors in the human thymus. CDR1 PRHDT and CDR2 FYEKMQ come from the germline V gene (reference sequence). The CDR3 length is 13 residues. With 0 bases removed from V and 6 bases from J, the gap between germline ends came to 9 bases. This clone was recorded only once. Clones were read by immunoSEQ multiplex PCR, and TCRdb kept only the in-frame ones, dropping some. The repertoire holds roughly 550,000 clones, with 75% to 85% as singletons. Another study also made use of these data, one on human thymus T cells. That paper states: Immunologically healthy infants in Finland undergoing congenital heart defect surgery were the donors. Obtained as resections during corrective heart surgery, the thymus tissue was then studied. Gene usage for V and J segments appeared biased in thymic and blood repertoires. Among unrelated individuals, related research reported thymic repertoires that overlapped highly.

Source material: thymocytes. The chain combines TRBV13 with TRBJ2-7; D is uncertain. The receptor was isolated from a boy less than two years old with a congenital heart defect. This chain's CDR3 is CASSLGQRCEQYF. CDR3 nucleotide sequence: TGTGCCAGCAGCTTAGGTCAGCGTTGCGAGCAGTACTTC.